One and the same sample provided the 22 T cell receptor beta chains below, sequenced in a study of shared clonotypes between healthy human individuals (dated by TCRdb to about 2020). To prepare the library, the immunoSEQ multiplex PCR assay was applied. What TCRdb holds here is the immuneACCESS table cut down to in-frame rearrangements. Part of the clones is not present; checked against another copy, under half of the missing clones reflect an unresolved V gene, and the others are unexplained. A total of 850,000 to 1,200,000 clones appear in this sample, roughly 75% of them only once. Of the sample, approximately 1.5% is held by the ten largest clones. Source material: memory CD4+ T cells sorted from blood. This specimen's cell subset or site label, per the study, means: CD45RA-negative fraction. The origin of the receptors is a man younger than 35 in good health.

Details on this clone: This may come from a read error, since a much larger clone is one base off. Other DNA sequences of this sample code for an identical CDR3. The chain carries TRBV7-9 and TRBJ2-7; D unclear. Germline V gene lookup returns CDR1 SEHNR and CDR2 FQNEAQ (reference sequence). The CDR3 contains 11 residues. V lost 2 bases to trimming and J lost 3 bases, with 2 bases between them. The CDR3 sequence is CASSLYYEQYF. CDR3 DNA sequence: TGTGCCAGCAGCTTATACTACGAGCAGTACTTC.

The gene calls are TRBV19 and TRBJ1-5; weak D call: TRBD1 (5 bases). The V end lost 10 bases, the J end lost 7 bases, and 17 bases lay between the germline ends. The CDR3 totals 13 residues. Germline-derived CDR1 and CDR2 are LNHDA and SQIVND (reference sequence). Written as DNA, the CDR3 is TGTGCCACCTCAGGGAATGCGGGGCAGCCCCAGCATTTT. This codes for CATSGNAGQPQHF.

This clone was observed a single time. This rearrangement joins TRBV2 to TRBJ1-4, with 11 bases lining up with TRBD1. Unmatched junction bases numbered 12, after V lost 7 bases and J lost 5 bases. CDR1 is SNHLY and CDR2 is FYNNEI in the germline V gene. The CDR3 is made up of 17 amino acids. The CDR3 spells CASTRPGQGVTNEKLFF. The DNA of the CDR3 is TGTGCCAGCACTCGCCCGGGACAGGGGGTTACGAATGAAAAACTGTTTTTT.

The J gene is TRBJ2-1, the V gene TRBV6-6, with 8 bases aligning to TRBD2. Per germline, CDR1 MNHNY and CDR2 SVGAGI (reference sequence). Trimming removed 4 bases from V and 9 bases from J; junction bases left unmatched: 11. The CDR3 length is 15 residues. This chain's CDR3 is CASSSSGGGGSEQFF. In DNA, the CDR3 is TGTGCCAGCAGTTCCTCAGGTGGCGGGGGGAGTGAGCAGTTCTTC.

The V gene is TRBV6-6, the J gene TRBJ1-1, with 7 positions matching TRBD1. Germline CDR1 is MNHNY and CDR2 is SVGAGI (reference sequence). The CDR3 runs to 13 residues. Germline trimming cut 5 bases from V and 4 bases from J; bases unmatched to any gene: 4. CDR3 amino acids: CASSLQGGTEAFF. The CDR3 nucleotides are TGTGCCAGCAGTCTTCAGGGGGGCACTGAAGCTTTCTTT.

The genes are TRBV28 and TRBJ2-5; 8 positions match TRBD1. V lost 1 base and J lost 4; bases outside the gene matches: 5. The CDR3 has 15 residues. Germline V lookup: CDR1 MDHEN, CDR2 SYDVKM. The CDR3 region has the DNA TGTGCCAGCAGTTTATTGGGGACAGGTGTAGAGACCCAGTACTTC. Amino acids: CASSLLGTGVETQYF.

This clone was recorded at least ten times. At the DNA level, this CDR3 is encoded by other sequences in the same sample as well. This chain links TRBV27 with TRBJ1-2; D possibly corresponds to TRBD1 (6 bases). Trimming stripped 3 bases from V and 3 bases from J, with 8 bases between. This CDR3 comprises 13 residues. Germline lookup yields CDR1 MNHEY and CDR2 SMNVEV (reference sequence). The CDR3 region is CASSFSGDYGYTF. CDR3 sequence (DNA): TGTGCCAGCAGTTTTTCAGGGGACTATGGCTACACCTTC.

The V and J genes are TRBV5-6 and TRBJ2-7, with a tentative D call TRBD2 (5 bases). Looked up from germline, CDR1 is SGHDT and CDR2 is YYEEEE. This CDR3 region has 13 residues. Trimming removed 1 base from V and 9 bases from J, with 14 bases in between. The CDR3 protein is CASSLTTGSAQYF. The CDR3 bases are TGTGCCAGCAGCTTGACGACGGGGTCGGCGCAGTACTTC.

The chain carries TRBV7-9 and TRBJ2-3; TRBD1 matches at 7 bases. The CDR3 spans 15 residues. The trim removed 5 bases at V and 5 bases at J, leaving 10 bases unmatched. Germline V gene lookup returns CDR1 SEHNR and CDR2 FQNEAQ (reference sequence). The CDR3 sequence: CASSPGQVIGDTQYF. CDR3 in DNA: TGTGCCAGCAGCCCAGGACAGGTGATCGGAGATACGCAGTATTTT.

This clone was seen only a few times. The sample contains more than one DNA sequence encoding this CDR3. DNA of the CDR3: TGTGCCAGTTCTCAGGGTAACTCTGGAAACACCATATATTTT. Protein: CASSQGNSGNTIYF. This sequence joins TRBV2 and TRBJ1-3, with a weak D call TRBD1 (5 bases). The V and J ends lost 9 bases and 0 bases respectively, with 12 bases between them. This CDR3 spans 14 amino acids. CDR1 is SNHLY and CDR2 is FYNNEI in the germline V gene.

The V gene is TRBV7-9, the J gene TRBJ2-5, with D tentatively TRBD2 (5 bases). The V end lost 7 bases, the J end lost 11 bases, and 20 bases lay between the germline ends. Germline loops: CDR1 SEHNR, CDR2 FQNEAQ (reference sequence). This CDR3 comprises 13 residues. The CDR3 protein is CASTRGEGKEQYF. Written as DNA, the CDR3 is TGTGCCAGCACCCGGGGTGAAGGGAAAGAGCAGTACTTC.

The chain employs TRBV9 and TRBJ2-2; weak D call: TRBD1 (6 bases). V was shortened by 0 bases and J by 8 bases, with 14 bases between the two germline ends. The CDR3 extends over 15 amino acids. CDR1 and CDR2 (germline): SGDLS, YYNGEE. CDR3 in DNA: TGTGCCAGCAGCGTAGACCCCGACAGGTATGGGGAGCTGTTTTTT. This translates into CASSVDPDRYGELFF. Full variable domain (missing parts from reference TRBV9 and TRBJ2-2): DSGVTQTPKHLITATGQRVTLRCSPRSGDLSVYWYQQSLDQGLQFLIQYYNGEERAKGNILERFSAQQFPDLHSELNLSSLELGDSALYFCASSVDPDRYGELFFGEGSRLTVL.

This clone was observed a handful of times. V is TRBV10-2 and J is TRBJ1-1; D might be TRBD1 (5 bases). The V and J ends lost 4 bases and 5 bases respectively, with 14 bases between them. The CDR3 is 14 amino acids. Germline CDR1 and CDR2: WSHSY and SAAADI. The CDR3 spells CASSVQREGTEAFF. In DNA, the CDR3 is TGCGCCAGCAGTGTGCAAAGGGAGGGGACTGAAGCTTTCTTT.

Worth noting for this clone: One base separates it from a far larger clone, so it is likely a read error. V is TRBV5-6 and J is TRBJ2-7; TRBD2 might be the D (6 bases). Germline lookup yields CDR1 SGHDT and CDR2 YYEEEE. Trimming cost V 4 bases and J 3 bases, with 8 bases left between them. The CDR3 runs 12 residues. The CDR3 DNA is TGTGCCAGCAGCCGGGACTTCTACGAGCAGTACTTC. Translation: CASSRDFYEQYF.

The rearrangement joins TRBV11-1 to TRBJ1-1; D possibly corresponds to TRBD1 (5 bases). Trimming shortened V by 5 bases and J by 11 bases, and 18 bases separated the two germline ends. The length of the CDR3 is 13 residues. The germline V gene has CDR1 SGHAT and CDR2 FQDESV (reference sequence). The CDR3 sequence: CASSLWGGSDAFF. The CDR3, as DNA: TGTGCCAGCAGCCTCTGGGGCGGATCGGACGCTTTCTTT.

In its sample, this clone was seen a few times. This chain connects TRBV20-1 to TRBJ1-1, with 7 bases identical to TRBD1. CDR1 is DFQATT and CDR2 is SNEGSKA in the germline V gene (reference sequence). CDR3 length equals 11 residues. V was clipped by 5 bases and J by 9 bases; unmatched bases: 6. The CDR3, as DNA: TGCAGTGCTGCCCGGGACAGCCAAGCTTTCTTT. Translation: CSAARDSQAFF.

The V call is TRBV7-2, the J call TRBJ1-3; no reliable D call. Germline CDR1 SGHTA, CDR2 FQGNSA. V was clipped by 4 bases and J by 7 bases, with 8 bases between them. The CDR3 runs to 12 residues. The CDR3: CASSSGSNTIYF. For the CDR3, the DNA is TGTGCCAGCAGCTCGGGATCGAACACCATATATTTT.

This clone appeared a few times. V and J are TRBV7-9 and TRBJ1-2; 7 bases line up with TRBD1. V trimming: 3 bases; J trimming: 0 bases; junction bases outside the gene matches: 4. Germline-derived CDR1 and CDR2 are SEHNR and FQNEAQ (reference sequence). CDR3 size: 15 residues. For the CDR3, the DNA is TGTGCCAGCAGCTTCGCCACAGGGGCTAACTATGGCTACACCTTC. Translation gives CASSFATGANYGYTF.

The chain links TRBV29-1 to TRBJ1-1; no firm D call. There are 12 residues in the CDR3. The germline V gene encodes CDR1 SQVTM and CDR2 ANQGSEA. Deletions cut 3 bases from V and 4 bases from J, with 9 bases between. CDR3 in DNA: TGCAGCGTTGACCGAGAAACCACTGAAGCTTTCTTT. It encodes CSVDRETTEAFF. The variable domain in full, completed from reference TRBV29-1 and TRBJ1-1, reads SAVISQKPSRDICQRGTSLTIQCQVDSQVTMMFWYRQQPGQSLTLIATANQGSEATYESGFVIDKFPISRPNLTFSTLTVSNMSPEDSSIYLCSVDRETTEAFFGQGTRLTVV.

This clone was observed a few times. This chain uses TRBV7-2 with TRBJ2-3, with TRBD2 as a possible D gene (6 bases). CDR1 and CDR2 from the germline V gene are SGHTA and FQGNSA. The CDR3 has 13 amino acids. Trimming cost V 5 bases and J 9 bases, with 15 bases left between them. The CDR3 spells CASSTEGQGTQYF. CDR3 coding DNA: TGTGCCAGCAGCACGGAGGGTCAGGGCACGCAGTATTTT.

This clone has just one count. In DNA form, the CDR3 reads TGTGCCAGCAGCCGCTACCCCGACAATGAGCAGTTCTTC. This gives the protein CASSRYPDNEQFF. The V gene is TRBV6-5, the J gene TRBJ2-1; D is uncertain. CDR1 and CDR2 from the germline V gene are MNHEY and SVGAGI. The V end was cut by 6 bases, the J end by 5 bases, with 11 bases between. CDR3 length: 13 residues.

This clone appeared a few times. The chain links TRBV18 to TRBJ1-2; a possible D gene is TRBD1 (6 bases). The germline V gene encodes CDR1 KGHSH and CDR2 LQKENI. This CDR3 is 13 amino acids long. Trimming pared 6 bases from V and 13 bases from J, leaving 21 bases between. The CDR3 sequence is CASSLSLDSSSTF. The CDR3 nucleotides are TGTGCCAGCTCGCTTTCCCTGGACAGTTCCAGCACCTTC.